These T cell receptor beta chains were read from a single sample in a study of neurological immune-mediated disorders. From the 5' RACE reads, TCRdb called clonotypes with MiXCR, one entry per CDR3 protein. The table includes some 66,000 distinct CDR3 sequences, roughly 4.5% detected once. The source material was PBMCs. The receptors were gathered from a man under 40 with multiple sclerosis. CDR3s include the opening cysteine and the closing phenylalanine or tryptophan. D genes are given only for firm matches. For some rows the clone size is stated as once, few or many, or as a class when expanded; others skip it.

V: TRBV20-1; D: .; size: .; J: TRBJ2-3; CDR3: CSARDLGDTQYF; DNA: TGCAGTGCTAGAGACCTGGGAGATACGCAGTATTTT
V: TRBV10-3; D: .; size: many; J: TRBJ2-3; CDR3: CAISDSKSADTQYF; DNA: TGTGCCATCAGTGATTCTAAATCGGCAGATACGCAGTATTTT
V: TRBV7-9; D: TRBD2; size: many; J: TRBJ2-3; CDR3: CASSLSGGALDTQYF; DNA: TGTGCCAGCAGCCTGAGCGGGGGGGCCTTAGATACGCAGTATTTT
V: TRBV4-1; D: .; size: .; J: TRBJ2-1; CDR3: CASSPQEKGNEQFF; DNA: TGCGCCAGCAGCCCTCAGGAAAAGGGCAATGAGCAGTTCTTC
V: TRBV10-3; D: .; size: many; J: TRBJ2-3; CDR3: CAIMGGDSFTDTQYF; DNA: TGTGCCATCATGGGCGGGGACAGCTTCACAGATACGCAGTATTTT
V: TRBV29-1; D: .; size: few; J: TRBJ1-1; CDR3: CSVGSSMNTEAFF; DNA: TGCAGCGTCGGGAGTAGCATGAACACTGAAGCTTTCTTT
V: TRBV5-1; D: .; size: many; J: TRBJ2-3; CDR3: CASSLSAPTDTQYF; DNA: TGCGCCAGCAGCTTGAGCGCTCCCACAGATACGCAGTATTTT
V: TRBV7-9; D: .; size: .; J: TRBJ1-2; CDR3: CASRRDYGYTF; DNA: TGTGCCAGCAGAAGGGACTATGGCTACACCTTC
V: TRBV20-1; D: .; size: .; J: TRBJ1-1; CDR3: CSARWGSEAFF; DNA: TGCAGTGCTAGGTGGGGGAGTGAAGCTTTCTTT
V: TRBV6-5; D: .; size: few; J: TRBJ1-1; CDR3: CASSFYFGGGTEAFF; DNA: TGTGCCAGCAGTTTCTACTTCGGGGGCGGGACTGAAGCTTTCTTT
V: TRBV12-3/TRBV12-4; D: .; size: many; J: TRBJ2-3; CDR3: CASNSLWADTQYF; DNA: TGTGCCAGCAACAGCCTCTGGGCAGATACGCAGTATTTT
V: TRBV5-1; D: TRBD1; size: few; J: TRBJ2-1; CDR3: CASSLGTGMSEQFF; DNA: TGCGCCAGCAGCTTAGGGACAGGGATGAGTGAGCAGTTCTTC
V: TRBV4-2; D: .; size: many; J: TRBJ1-2; CDR3: CASSQVSGDYGYTF; DNA: TGTGCCAGCAGCCAGGTGTCAGGGGACTATGGCTACACCTTC
V: TRBV5-1; D: .; size: few; J: TRBJ1-1; CDR3: CASRGARTVNTEAFF; DNA: TGCGCCAGCCGGGGGGCCCGAACAGTGAACACTGAAGCTTTCTTT